This TCR beta chain was obtained from a study (dated by TCRdb to the mid-2010s). About the full investigation: The study tested whether tumor-infiltrating Tregs in breast cancer are recruited from blood Tregs or converted in situ from other CD4+ T cell subsets. What the research found in general, with its limitations: The greatest overlap of tumor-infiltrating Treg TCR alpha and beta sequences was with tumor naive CD4+ T cells, followed next by blood naive CD4+ T cells. The larger-cohort validation was restricted to a single TCR beta V-J rearrangement rather than whole repertoires. In terms of TCR gene usage, tumor memory CD4+ T cells clustered together with blood and lymph node memory CD4+ cells, as well as with lymph node naive CD4+ cells.

This clonotype qualifies as medium-sized (0.01 to 0.1%). It lacks a known antigen. No much larger clone is present one base from it, and per-base qualities are unavailable. The germline V gene sets CDR1 to SGHTA and CDR2 to FQGNSA. The CDR3 measures 14 amino acids from cysteine to phenylalanine. The retained sequence is limited to the CDR3, 42 bases, with the frame set at the first base. At the junction V is shortened by 3 bases and J by 3 bases, with 9 bases in between. Cells that were CD4+CD25+CD127-/low were the ones isolated as Tregs. Tregs, naive and memory CD4+ T cells from tumor, blood and ipsilateral draining lymph nodes of a few breast cancer patients underwent full-length TCR alpha and beta sequencing. Mononuclear cells from lymph nodes or over 45 ml of peripheral blood were isolated by Ficoll density gradient centrifugation. A purity exceeding 90% was confirmed by FACS for the sorted cell populations.

Full-length TCR variable regions were amplified by 5' RACE PCR using constant-region reverse primers, and then by semi-nested PCR using Nested Universal Primer A. Using the ReliaPrep RNA Cell Miniprep System, total RNA was extracted, and the SMARTer RACE 5'/3' Kit was then used to reverse transcribe the RNA into 5'RACE-ready cDNA. Full-length TCR alpha and beta libraries were barcoded with multiplex adaptors and sequenced on an Illumina MiSeq. The original pipeline was this. For each of nine subset-tissue groups, sequencing data from the five patients were pooled, and the groups were then compared using unsupervised clustering of TCR gene usage. The Morisita-Horn index was used to calculate repertoire similarity, with shared sequences weighted by how much each contributed to each repertoire. In TCRdb, the public reads were trimmed at Q25 with fastp and aligned with MiXCR, with productive beta chains retained. Identical CDR3 protein sequences are pooled into one entry, listed with their most common genes and DNA. TCRdb assigned the V and J calls; the authors' analysis was not used. The sample includes about 9,800 distinct CDR3 sequences, with roughly 25% observed a single time. The ten largest clones take up about 3.4% of the sample.

The TCR comes from a female donor with breast cancer. The rearranged chain carries TRBV7-2 and TRBJ1-5; no D segment can be confidently identified. Material: Tregs sorted from blood. The CDR3 sequence is CASSFLLPNQPQHF. The DNA sequence is TGTGCCAGCAGCTTCTTACTCCCCAATCAGCCCCAGCATTTT.